A single sample is the source of the 5 T cell receptor beta chains below, sequenced in a study of tumor and adjacent non-tumor tissue in lung cancer. Three rounds of nested PCR, following a modified ARM-PCR protocol, produced the TCRbeta library. Each CDR3 protein gets one entry after TCRdb re-called the multiplex PCR reads with MiXCR. The sample carries 94,000 or so distinct CDR3 sequences, more than 75% recorded once. RNA was extracted from bulk tissue without any cell sorting. The normal lung tissue was taken more than 3 cm from the tumor edge. The sample was distant non-tumor lung tissue. The receptor set was obtained from a woman aged 50 to 60 with non-small cell lung cancer.

By its share, this clonotype is medium-sized. This chain joins TRBV29-1 and TRBJ1-2; no clear D. V was cut by 0 bases and J by 6 bases, with 14 bases left in between. Germline loops: CDR1 SQVTM, CDR2 ANQGSEA. The CDR3 totals 14 residues. CDR3 bases: TGCAGCGTTGAAGAGGATCTTGATTCGAATGGCTACACCTTC. Encoded protein: CSVEEDLDSNGYTF.

For this clonotype: The junction departs from the called germline gene at one end, perhaps through a read error. The CDR3 is CASIRLGHRITGELFF. CDR3 DNA sequence: TGTGCCAGCATTCGCCTTGGACACAGGATAACCGGGGAGCTGTTTTTC. The chain links TRBV6-2 or TRBV6-3 to TRBJ2-2; perhaps D is TRBD1 or TRBD2 (5 bases each). The CDR3 extends over 16 amino acids. The germline V gene encodes CDR1 MNHEY and CDR2 SVGEGT.

This clonotype was seen a few times. The V call is TRBV2, the J call TRBJ2-3; D not certain. The V and J ends lost 10 bases and 2 bases respectively, with 25 bases between them. This CDR3 comprises 17 residues. Germline lookup yields CDR1 SNHLY and CDR2 FYNNEI. The CDR3 coding sequence is TGTGCCACCCCGCCGCTTCTCGATTTCACTCACACAGATACGCAGTATTTT. This gives the protein CATPPLLDFTHTDTQYF.

Remarks on this clonotype: One end of the junction varies from germline; a read error may be responsible. The genes are TRBV4-1 and TRBJ2-1; TRBD2 agrees at 10 bases. CDR1 is MGHRA, CDR2 YSYEKL, per germline. This CDR3 spans 16 amino acids. This CDR3 is CASSQDQREGYNEHFF. The CDR3 coding sequence is TGCGCCAGCAGCCAAGACCAGCGGGAGGGATACAATGAGCACTTCTTC.

With regard to this clonotype: The CDR3 ends on some other residue instead of the conserved phenylalanine or tryptophan, so this is likely a read error. The V gene is TRBV10-1, the J gene TRBJ2-6; perhaps TRBD1 as D (6 bases). The CDR3 is 17 amino acids. Germline V gene data show CDR1 as WNHNN and CDR2 as SYGVQD (reference sequence). For the CDR3, the DNA is TGCGCCAGCAGCTACAGGGATCACGGCTCTGGGGACAACGTCCTGACTTCC. Protein: CASSYRDHGSGDNVLTS.